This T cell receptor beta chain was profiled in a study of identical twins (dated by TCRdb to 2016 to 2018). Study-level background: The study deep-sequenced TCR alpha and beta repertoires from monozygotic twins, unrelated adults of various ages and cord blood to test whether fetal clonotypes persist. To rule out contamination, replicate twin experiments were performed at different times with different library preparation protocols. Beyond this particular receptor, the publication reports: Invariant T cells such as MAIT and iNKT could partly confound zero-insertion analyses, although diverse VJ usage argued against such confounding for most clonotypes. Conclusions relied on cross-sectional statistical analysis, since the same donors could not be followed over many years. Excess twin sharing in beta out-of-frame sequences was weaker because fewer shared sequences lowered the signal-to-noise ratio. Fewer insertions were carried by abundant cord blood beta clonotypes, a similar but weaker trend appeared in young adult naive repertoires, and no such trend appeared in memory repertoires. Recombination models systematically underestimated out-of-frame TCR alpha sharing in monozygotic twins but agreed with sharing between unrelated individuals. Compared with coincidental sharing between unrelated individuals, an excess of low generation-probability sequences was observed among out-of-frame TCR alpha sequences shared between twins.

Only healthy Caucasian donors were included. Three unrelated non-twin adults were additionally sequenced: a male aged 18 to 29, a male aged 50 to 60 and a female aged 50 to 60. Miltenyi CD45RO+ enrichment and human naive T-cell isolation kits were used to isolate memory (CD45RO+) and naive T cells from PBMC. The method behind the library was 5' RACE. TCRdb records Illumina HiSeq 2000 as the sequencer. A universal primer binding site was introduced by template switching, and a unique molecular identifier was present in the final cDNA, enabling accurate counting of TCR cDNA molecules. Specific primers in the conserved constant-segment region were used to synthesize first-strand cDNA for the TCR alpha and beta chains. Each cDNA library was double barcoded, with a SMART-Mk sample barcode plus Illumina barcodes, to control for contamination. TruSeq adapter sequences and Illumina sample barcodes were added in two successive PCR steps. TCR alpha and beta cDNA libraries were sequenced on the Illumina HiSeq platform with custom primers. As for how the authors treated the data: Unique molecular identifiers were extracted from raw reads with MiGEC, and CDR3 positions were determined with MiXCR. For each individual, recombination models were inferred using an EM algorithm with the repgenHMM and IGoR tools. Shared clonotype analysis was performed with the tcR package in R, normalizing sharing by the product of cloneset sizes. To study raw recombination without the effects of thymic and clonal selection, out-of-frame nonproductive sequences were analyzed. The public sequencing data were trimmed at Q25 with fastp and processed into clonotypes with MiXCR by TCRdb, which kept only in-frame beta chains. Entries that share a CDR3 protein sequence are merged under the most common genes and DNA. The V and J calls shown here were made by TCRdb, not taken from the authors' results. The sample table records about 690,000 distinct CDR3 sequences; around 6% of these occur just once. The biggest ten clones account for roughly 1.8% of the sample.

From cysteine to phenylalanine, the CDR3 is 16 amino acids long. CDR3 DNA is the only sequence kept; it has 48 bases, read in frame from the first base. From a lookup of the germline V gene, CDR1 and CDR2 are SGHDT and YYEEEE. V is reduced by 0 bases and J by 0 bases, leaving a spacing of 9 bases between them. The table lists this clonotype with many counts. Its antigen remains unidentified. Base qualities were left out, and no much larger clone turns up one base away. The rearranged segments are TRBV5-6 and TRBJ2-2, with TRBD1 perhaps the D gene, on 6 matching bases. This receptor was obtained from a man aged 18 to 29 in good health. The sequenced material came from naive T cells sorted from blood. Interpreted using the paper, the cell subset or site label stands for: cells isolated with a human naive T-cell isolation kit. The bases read TGTGCCAGCAGCTTGGATGGGACAACGAACACCGGGGAGCTGTTTTTT. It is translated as CASSLDGTTNTGELFF.